One and the same sample provided the 30 T cell receptor beta chains below, sequenced in a study of blood T cells in healthy people across ages. Alongside a J-beta primer mix, a sample-barcoded 5' primer served in a second PCR lasting about 7 to 11 cycles. TCRdb re-called the 5' RACE reads with MiXCR, one entry per CDR3 protein. Of about 1.1 million distinct CDR3 sequences listed, around two fifths are singletons. Sequenced input: blood. These receptor sequences come from a man aged 18 to 30 in good health.

This clonotype came up once. The chain has TRBV20-1 and TRBJ1-5; D not resolved. V was trimmed by 3 bases and J by 0 bases, leaving 18 bases between them. CDR1 DFQATT and CDR2 SNEGSKA come from the germline V gene (reference sequence). The CDR3 consists of 17 residues. CDR3 sequence reads: CSASPWQARNSNQPQHF. The DNA of the CDR3 is TGCAGTGCTAGCCCCTGGCAGGCAAGAAATAGCAATCAGCCCCAGCATTTT.

This clonotype appeared a few times. This chain connects TRBV7-2 to TRBJ2-3, with a possible D match to TRBD2 (6 bases). Trimming cost V 7 bases and J 6 bases, with 11 bases left between them. The length of the CDR3 is 12 residues. Germline V gene data show CDR1 as SGHTA and CDR2 as FQGNSA. The CDR3 DNA is TGTGCCAGCATCCGGGGGATGGATACGCAGTATTTT. Translated, it gives CASIRGMDTQYF.

This clonotype turned up a few times. The rearrangement uses TRBV20-1 and TRBJ1-5, with TRBD1 identical over 8 bases. Germline loops: CDR1 DFQATT, CDR2 SNEGSKA (reference sequence). V lost 6 bases, J lost 7 bases, and 14 bases stayed unmatched. The length of the CDR3 is 15 residues. CDR3 protein: CSAKKTGVAVQPQHF. CDR3 nucleotides: TGCAGTGCCAAGAAGACAGGGGTTGCCGTGCAGCCCCAGCATTTT.

The chain uses TRBV6-1 and TRBJ2-2; 9 positions match TRBD1. This CDR3 has 16 residues. V lost 7 bases to trimming and J lost 5 bases; unmatched junction nucleotides: 11. Germline V CDR1 and CDR2: MNHNS, SASEGT. The CDR3 sequence: CASIPTGGFRTGELFF. The CDR3 nucleotides read TGTGCCAGCATCCCGACAGGGGGGTTTAGAACCGGGGAGCTGTTTTTT.

The V and J genes are TRBV10-3 and TRBJ2-1, with D perhaps matching TRBD1 (6 bases). The end of the DNA fits TRBJ2-7 better, so the J call may be wrong. This CDR3 is built from 14 residues. Germline V gene lookup returns CDR1 ENHRY and CDR2 SYGVKD. CDR3 protein: CAASRTESYNEQYF. The CDR3 DNA follows: TGTGCCGCCTCCAGGACAGAATCCTACAATGAGCAGTACTTC.

The rearrangement uses TRBV3-1 and TRBJ1-1; no reliable D call. This CDR3 has 14 residues. The germline V gene has CDR1 LGHDT and CDR2 YNNKEL (reference sequence). V dropped 1 base and J dropped 8 bases, with 14 bases sitting between them. The CDR3 here is CASSQGPQSIEAFF. The DNA of the CDR3 is TGTGCCAGCAGCCAAGGTCCACAATCCATCGAAGCTTTCTTT.

The gene calls are TRBV2 and TRBJ1-1, with D uncertain. CDR1 is SNHLY, CDR2 FYNNEI, per germline. This CDR3 contains 13 residues. Trimming left V 6 bases short and J 1 base short, with 9 bases between. As DNA, the CDR3 is TGTGCCAGCAGGTTGAATCAGAACACTGAAGCTTTCTTT. Encoded protein: CASRLNQNTEAFF.

This clonotype was seen only a few times. The gene calls are TRBV5-1 and TRBJ1-5, with 11 bases matching TRBD1. Germline CDR1 is SGHRS and CDR2 is YFSETQ. This CDR3 comprises 15 residues. J lost 5 bases, V lost 4 bases, and 5 bases had no gene match. Here the CDR3 reads CASSPGDRGYQPQHF. CDR3 coding DNA: TGCGCCAGCAGCCCAGGGGACAGGGGGTATCAGCCCCAGCATTTT. Full variable domain (missing parts from reference TRBV5-1 and TRBJ1-5): KAGVTQTPRYLIKTRGQQVTLSCSPISGHRSVSWYQQTPGQGLQFLFEYFSETQRNKGNFPGRFSGRQFSNSRSEMNVSTLELGDSALYLCASSPGDRGYQPQHFGDGTRLSIL.

The chain joins TRBV24-1 to TRBJ2-5; 9 bases align to TRBD1. V lost 5 bases and J lost 5; bases outside the gene matches: 11. This CDR3 region has 16 residues. The germline V gene encodes CDR1 KGHDR and CDR2 SFDVKD. Here the CDR3 DNA reads TGTGCCACCAGTGGTAGCCGGGACAGGGTATTGGAGACCCAGTACTTC. The encoded protein is CATSGSRDRVLETQYF.

As for this clonotype: One end of the junction does not line up with germline, which may come from a read error. The chain links TRBV28 to TRBJ1-5; unclear D gene. Germline V gives CDR1 MDHEN, CDR2 SYDVKM. This CDR3 has 15 residues. CDR3 region: CASSLIPPGNRPQHF. Written as DNA, the CDR3 is TGTGCCAGCAGTTTAATCCCCCCCGGTAATCGGCCCCAGCATTTT. The full variable domain, with the rest looked up from reference TRBV28 and TRBJ1-5, is DVKVTQSSRYLVKRTGEKVFLECVQDMDHENMFWYRQDPGLGLRLIYFSYDVKMKEKGDIPEGYSVSREKKERFSLILESASTNQTSMYLCASSLIPPGNRPQHFGDGTRLSIL.

This clonotype was recorded at least ten times. This sequence joins TRBV4-3 and TRBJ1-1, with TRBD1 matching 7 bases. Germline V gene data show CDR1 as LGHNA and CDR2 as YSLEER. Trimming cost V 0 bases and J 11 bases; bases outside gene matches: 9. There are 14 residues in the CDR3. Here the CDR3 reads CASSQDTRQGSAFF. The CDR3 DNA is TGCGCCAGCAGCCAAGATACGAGACAGGGCTCGGCTTTCTTT.

The chain joins TRBV2 to TRBJ2-6, with D unresolved. CDR1 and CDR2 (germline): SNHLY, FYNNEI. V lost 6 bases, J lost 0 bases, and 12 bases lay in between. This CDR3 spans 16 amino acids. DNA for the CDR3: TGTGCCAGCAGCACGACTCCGAGCTCTGGGGCCAACGTCCTGACTTTC. This encodes CASSTTPSSGANVLTF. The full variable domain, completed using reference TRBV2 and TRBJ2-6, is EPEVTQTPSHQVTQMGQEVILRCVPISNHLYFYWYRQILGQKVEFLVSFYNNEISEKSEIFDDQFSVERPDGSNFTLKIRSTKLEDSAMYFCASSTTPSSGANVLTFGAGSRLTVL.

This clonotype was seen once. This rearrangement joins TRBV20-1 to TRBJ1-4; the D gene is possibly TRBD1 (5 bases). In germline, CDR1 is DFQATT, CDR2 SNEGSKA (reference sequence). The length of the CDR3 is 14 residues. V was clipped by 3 bases and J by 1 base, with 9 bases between them. The CDR3 coding sequence is TGCAGTGCTAGTATGGGGGTAACTAATGAAAAACTGTTTTTT. This codes for CSASMGVTNEKLFF.

This clonotype came up a few times. V and J are TRBV28 and TRBJ2-5; D unresolved. The germline V gene has CDR1 MDHEN and CDR2 SYDVKM. The CDR3 length is 12 residues. Trimming left V 5 bases short and J 4 bases short, with 8 bases between. CDR3 bases: TGTGCCAGCAGTCATGAACCAGAGACCCAGTACTTC. Protein product: CASSHEPETQYF.

This clonotype was counted ten times or more. The chain carries TRBV27 and TRBJ2-1, with TRBD1 matching over 7 bases. Germline CDR1 is MNHEY and CDR2 is SMNVEV (reference sequence). The V and J ends lost 5 bases and 5 bases, in that order; junction bases with no gene match: 6. The CDR3 runs 14 residues. In nucleotides, the CDR3 is TGTGCCAGCAGTATGACAGGGAGACACAATGAGCAGTTCTTC. Amino acids: CASSMTGRHNEQFF.

This clonotype was recorded a few times. This chain links TRBV20-1 with TRBJ1-2; D is unresolved. V was pared by 0 bases and J by 3 bases, with 14 bases between. The CDR3 totals 15 residues. From germline, CDR1 is DFQATT and CDR2 SNEGSKA (reference sequence). CDR3 sequence (DNA): TGCAGTGCTAGAGATGGCCCGACGCGATACTATGGCTACACCTTC. Its translation: CSARDGPTRYYGYTF.

The chain combines TRBV6-1 with TRBJ2-7; possible D gene TRBD1, 6 bases. The J call may be faulty, since TRBJ2-5 better matches the DNA end. From germline, CDR1 is MNHNS and CDR2 SASEGT. CDR3 length: 14 amino acids. DNA for the CDR3: TGTGCCAGCAGTGTGGACAGATCCCAAGAGACCCAGTACTTC. This codes for CASSVDRSQETQYF.

This clonotype was detected a few times. The chain uses TRBV7-2 and TRBJ2-3; 8 bases align to TRBD2. Germline V CDR1 and CDR2: SGHTA, FQGNSA. Losses at the gene ends were 1 base for V and 2 bases for J; bases not matched to a gene: 2. This CDR3 is built from 15 residues. The CDR3 loop reads CASSLEAGATDTQYF. CDR3 coding DNA: TGTGCCAGCAGCTTAGAAGCGGGGGCCACAGATACGCAGTATTTT.

This clonotype was detected once. The chain recombines TRBV7-2 with TRBJ2-3, with TRBD1 identical over 7 bases. Trimming at V came to 2 bases and at J to 10 bases, leaving 6 bases not matched to a gene. Germline values: CDR1 SGHTA, CDR2 FQGNSA. This CDR3 comprises 13 residues. The CDR3 region is CASSLTRQGSQYF. CDR3 DNA sequence: TGTGCCAGCAGCTTAACTCGACAGGGATCGCAGTATTTT.

This rearrangement joins TRBV15 to TRBJ1-1; possible D gene TRBD1, 6 bases. The germline V and J ends were trimmed by 11 bases and 1 base, with 11 bases remaining between them. The germline V gene encodes CDR1 LNHNV and CDR2 YYDKDF (reference sequence). This CDR3 is 12 amino acids long. The CDR3 here is CAWGGPNTEAFF. In nucleotides, the CDR3 is TGTGCCTGGGGGGGGCCGAACACTGAAGCTTTCTTT.

The gene calls are TRBV3-1 and TRBJ2-6, with D unresolved. The germline V gene has CDR1 LGHDT and CDR2 YNNKEL (reference sequence). The CDR3 sequence is 14 residues long. Trimming removed 3 bases from V and 1 base from J, with 4 bases in between. CDR3 protein: CASSHGSGANVLTF. In nucleotides, the CDR3 is TGTGCCAGCAGCCATGGGTCTGGGGCCAACGTCCTGACTTTC.

This chain joins TRBV20-1 and TRBJ2-2; 10 nucleotides align to TRBD1. The junction had 6 bases not matched to a gene; V was cut back by 6 bases and J by 5 bases. The V gene's germline CDR1 is DFQATT and CDR2 SNEGSKA (reference sequence). The CDR3 contains 14 residues. Here the CDR3 reads CSAPPGQGTGELFF. Here the CDR3 DNA reads TGCAGTGCGCCTCCGGGACAGGGGACCGGGGAGCTGTTTTTT.

A word on this clonotype: Possible read error: a much larger clone is one base away. V is TRBV27 and J is TRBJ2-6; the match to TRBD1 covers 7 bases. This CDR3 contains 17 residues. Germline CDR1 and CDR2: MNHEY and SMNVEV (reference sequence). CDR3 nucleotides: TGTGCCAGCAGTACCGGACAGGACCTCTCTGGGGCCAACGTCCCGACTTTC. It codes for CASSTGQDLSGANVPTF.

The rearrangement uses TRBV19 and TRBJ2-3; TRBD1 or TRBD2 may be the D gene (6 bases each). Trimming removed 7 bases at V and 2 bases at J, with 16 bases between. From germline, CDR1 is LNHDA and CDR2 SQIVND (reference sequence). CDR3 length: 15 residues. CDR3 nucleotides: TGTGCCAGTACCCCGGGGGCAGGGGTCACAGATACGCAGTATTTT. Its protein product is CASTPGAGVTDTQYF. The full variable domain, completed using reference TRBV19 and TRBJ2-3, is DGGITQSPKYLFRKEGQNVTLSCEQNLNHDAMYWYRQDPGQGLRLIYYSQIVNDFQKGDIAEGYSVSREKKESFPLTVTSAQKNPTAFYLCASTPGAGVTDTQYFGPGTRLTVL.

This clonotype has more than one count but fewer than ten. J is TRBJ2-1 and V is TRBV18; the D gene could be TRBD1 or TRBD2 (5 bases each). Trimming took off 6 bases at V and 2 bases at J, with 11 bases between the two ends. Germline assignment: CDR1 KGHSH and CDR2 LQKENI. CDR3 length equals 14 residues. This CDR3 reads CASSTGTTYNEQFF. CDR3 sequence (DNA): TGTGCCAGCTCGACCGGGACCACCTACAATGAGCAGTTCTTC. Together with reference TRBV18 and TRBJ2-1, the CDR3 gives the full variable domain: NAGVMQNPRHLVRRRGQEARLRCSPMKGHSHVYWYRQLPEEGLKFMVYLQKENIIDESGMPKERFSAEFPKEGPSILRIQQVVRGDSAAYFCASSTGTTYNEQFFGPGTRLTVL.

The chain recombines TRBV27 with TRBJ2-5; 9 nucleotides line up with TRBD2. The J call is doubtful: the DNA matches TRBJ2-7 better. The CDR3 is 16 amino acids. Germline CDR1 and CDR2: MNHEY and SMNVEV (reference sequence). The CDR3 region is CASSQAAGGQGYEQYF. The CDR3 coding sequence is TGTGCCAGCAGTCAGGCTGCGGGAGGGCAGGGTTACGAGCAGTACTTC.

The chain carries TRBV7-2 and TRBJ1-4; 8 bases map to TRBD1. Germline CDR1 and CDR2: SGHTA and FQGNSA. The J segment lost 5 bases and the V segment lost 2 bases, leaving 1 base of the junction unmatched. This CDR3 contains 14 residues. CDR3 sequence: CASSLYRGNEKLFF. The CDR3 region has the DNA TGTGCCAGCAGCTTATACAGGGGGAATGAAAAACTGTTTTTT.

The J gene is TRBJ1-1, the V gene TRBV15; unclear D gene. Per germline, CDR1 LNHNV and CDR2 YYDKDF (reference sequence). V lost 0 bases and J 7 bases, leaving 9 bases between the germline ends. The CDR3 covers 13 residues. The CDR3 DNA sequence: TGTGCCACCAGCAGAGATCTGGGCGGTGAAGCTTTCTTT. Protein product: CATSRDLGGEAFF. The full variable domain, its missing parts supplied by reference TRBV15 and TRBJ1-1, is DAMVIQNPRYQVTQFGKPVTLSCSQTLNHNVMYWYQQKSSQAPKLLFHYYDKDFNNEADTPDNFQSRRPNTSFCFLDIRSPGLGDTAMYLCATSRDLGGEAFFGQGTRLTVV.

This clonotype appeared a few times. The J gene is TRBJ2-1, the V gene TRBV7-9; no definite D call. Trimming pared 5 bases from V and 0 bases from J, leaving 8 bases between. This CDR3 contains 14 residues. CDR1 and CDR2 from the germline V gene are SEHNR and FQNEAQ (reference sequence). The CDR3 bases are TGTGCCAGCAGCCCCTCGATCTCCTACAATGAGCAGTTCTTC. This translates into CASSPSISYNEQFF.

This chain connects TRBV20-1 to TRBJ2-7, with 10 bases that match TRBD1. J gave up 7 bases and V 3 bases, and 18 bases lay outside the gene matches. From germline, CDR1 is DFQATT and CDR2 SNEGSKA (reference sequence). The CDR3 spans 17 residues. This CDR3 reads CSARRQGAPRVGNEQYF. The CDR3, as DNA: TGCAGTGCTAGGAGACAGGGGGCCCCTAGGGTAGGCAATGAGCAGTACTTC.